Presented here are 20 T cell receptor beta chains from one specimen sequenced in a study of shared clonotypes between healthy human individuals. The protocol was immunoSEQ multiplex PCR, while the TCRdb copy is restricted to in-frame clones and leaves out a portion. The data show 650,000 to 750,000 clones, around 72% seen once. Source material: memory CD4+ T cells sorted from blood. This sample's subset: CD45RA-negative fraction. These receptors all come from a woman in her thirties in good health.

The genes are TRBV29-1 and TRBJ2-5; D possibly uses TRBD1 or TRBD2 (5 bases each). The DNA end is a closer match to TRBJ2-7, so the J assignment may be wrong. The CDR3 runs to 14 residues. The germline V gene encodes CDR1 SQVTM and CDR2 ANQGSEA. CDR3 nucleotide sequence: TGCAGCGTTGAAGATCGGGGCAACTCCTACGAGCAGTACTTC. Translation: CSVEDRGNSYEQYF.

This chain links TRBV19 with TRBJ2-1, with 8 bases that match TRBD2. The CDR3 is made up of 14 amino acids. The germline V gene encodes CDR1 LNHDA and CDR2 SQIVND (reference sequence). V lost 8 bases, J lost 5 bases, and 8 bases stayed unmatched. CDR3 amino acids: CASAGTRSHNEQFF. For the CDR3, the DNA is TGTGCCAGTGCCGGGACTAGGAGCCACAATGAGCAGTTCTTC.

The table lists this clone with a few counts. The chain couples TRBV5-6 to TRBJ2-7, with a tentative D call TRBD1 (6 bases). CDR1 and CDR2 from the germline V gene are SGHDT and YYEEEE. CDR3 length: 12 residues. Trimming took 7 bases from V and 0 from J, leaving 8 bases between them. CDR3 sequence reads: CASGDNSYEQYF. The CDR3, as DNA: TGTGCCAGCGGGGACAACTCCTACGAGCAGTACTTC.

On this clone itself: At one of its ends the junction is not consistent with the germline gene, which may arise from a read error. The V and J genes are TRBV10-2 and TRBJ2-1; D ambiguous. Germline-derived CDR1 and CDR2 are WSHSY and SAAADI. The CDR3 is 14 amino acids. CDR3 nucleotides: TGCGCCAGTAGTGGCAGTCACTCCTACAATGAGCAGTTCTTC. This sequence encodes CASSGSHSYNEQFF.

This clone has only a few counts. The chain couples TRBV19 to TRBJ2-3, with 7 bases fitting TRBD2. The CDR3 runs 13 residues. The V segment lost 10 bases and the J segment 8 bases; nucleotides outside the gene matches: 12. Germline CDR1 reads LNHDA; CDR2 reads SQIVND (reference sequence). CDR3 sequence: CATQASGPGTQYF. The CDR3 DNA is TGTGCCACCCAGGCTAGCGGTCCAGGTACGCAGTATTTT.

The rearrangement joins TRBV6-5 to TRBJ2-7; D is possibly TRBD1 or TRBD2 (5 bases each). Trimming took off 6 bases at V and 0 bases at J, with 15 bases between the two ends. CDR1 is MNHEY, CDR2 SVGAGI, per germline. This CDR3 has 15 residues. This CDR3 reads CASSDGTAFSYEQYF. DNA for the CDR3: TGTGCCAGCAGCGATGGGACCGCGTTCTCCTACGAGCAGTACTTC.

This clone was seen at least ten times. The chain employs TRBV5-1 and TRBJ2-7; tentatively, D is TRBD2 (5 bases). Deletions cut 3 bases from V and 4 bases from J, with 14 bases between. The CDR3 extends over 14 amino acids. Germline V lookup: CDR1 SGHRS, CDR2 YFSETQ. The CDR3 loop is CASSWTGDNYEQYF. CDR3 sequence (DNA): TGCGCCAGCAGCTGGACCGGGGATAATTACGAGCAGTACTTC.

This chain connects TRBV7-8 to TRBJ2-2; TRBD1 aligns across 8 bases. Germline-derived CDR1 and CDR2 are SGHVS and FQNEAQ. This CDR3 spans 16 amino acids. The ends lost 5 bases at V and 1 base at J; junction bases unmatched: 6. CDR3 sequence: CASSKDRARNTGELFF. For the CDR3, the DNA is TGTGCCAGCAGCAAGGACAGGGCGCGGAACACCGGGGAGCTGTTTTTT. The variable domain in full, with the rest retrieved from reference TRBV7-8 and TRBJ2-2, is GAGVSQSPRYKVAKRGQDVALRCDPISGHVSLFWYQQALGQGPEFLTYFQNEAQLDKSGLPSDRFFAERPEGSVSTLKIQRTQQEDSAVYLCASSKDRARNTGELFFGEGSRLTVL.

In its sample, this clone was seen a few times. V is TRBV19 and J is TRBJ2-1; TRBD2 matches at 7 bases. Trimming at V came to 6 bases and at J to 6 bases, leaving 2 bases not matched to a gene. CDR3 length: 12 residues. CDR1 and CDR2 from the germline V gene are LNHDA and SQIVND (reference sequence). CDR3 DNA: TGTGCCAGTAGCGGGAGGTCCAATGAGCAGTTCTTC. Protein: CASSGRSNEQFF.

This clone was seen only a few times. Written as DNA, the CDR3 is TGTGCCAGCAGTGGGGGTGAGGGGAGAGACTACAATGAGCAGTTCTTC. It encodes CASSGGEGRDYNEQFF. V is TRBV6-4 and J is TRBJ2-1; D is tentatively TRBD1 or TRBD2 (5 bases each). This CDR3 comprises 16 residues. Germline CDR1 MRHNA, CDR2 SNTAGT. Trimming shortened V by 4 bases and J by 3 bases, and 16 bases separated the two germline ends.

This chain joins TRBV2 and TRBJ2-7, with D perhaps TRBD1 (5 bases). The CDR3 covers 13 residues. Germline V CDR1 and CDR2: SNHLY, FYNNEI. V lost 7 bases and J 3 bases, leaving 13 bases between the germline ends. CDR3 sequence (DNA): TGTGCCAGCATTTGGGGCTATGGCTACGAGCAGTACTTC. Its translation: CASIWGYGYEQYF.

J is TRBJ2-7 and V is TRBV11-1; 11 bases match TRBD2. J was trimmed by 1 base and V by 8 bases; bases with no gene match: 1. This CDR3 comprises 13 residues. Germline V gives CDR1 SGHAT, CDR2 FQDESV (reference sequence). DNA of the CDR3: TGTGCCAGCCGACTAGCGGGATCCTACGAGCAGTACTTC. It codes for CASRLAGSYEQYF.

V usage is TRBV5-1 and J usage is TRBJ2-3; 11 bases are a match to TRBD2. The germline V gene has CDR1 SGHRS and CDR2 YFSETQ. V shed 0 bases, J shed 4 bases, and the junction held 1 base outside the gene matches. The CDR3 loop spans 15 amino acids. The CDR3 DNA sequence: TGCGCCAGCAGCTTGGAACTAGCGGGAGCAGATACGCAGTATTTT. Residues: CASSLELAGADTQYF.

The table lists this clone with many counts. The chain joins TRBV2 to TRBJ1-1, with D hard to call. CDR3 size: 12 residues. Between the trimmed V and J ends, which lost 7 bases and 6 bases, there was a span of 12 bases. Germline loops: CDR1 SNHLY, CDR2 FYNNEI. The CDR3: CASNLQGAEAFF. The CDR3, as DNA: TGTGCCAGCAACCTACAAGGAGCTGAAGCTTTCTTT.

For the CDR3, the DNA is TGTGCCTTTCAGGGAAACACTGAAGCTTTCTTT. Translating it yields CAFQGNTEAFF. The rearrangement uses TRBV30 and TRBJ1-1; D possibly corresponds to TRBD1 (5 bases). Germline V gene data show CDR1 as GTSNPN and CDR2 as SVGIG (reference sequence). The CDR3 length is 11 residues. Trimming pared 7 bases from V and 2 bases from J, leaving 8 bases between.

The table lists this clone with a few counts. V is TRBV25-1 and J is TRBJ2-1; D call uncertain. In germline, CDR1 is MGHDK, CDR2 SYGVNS. The CDR3 consists of 12 residues. V lost 4 bases to trimming and J lost 2 bases, with 3 bases between them. The CDR3 DNA reads TGTGCCAGCAGTGGAACCTACAATGAGCAGTTCTTC. Translation gives CASSGTYNEQFF.

This chain uses TRBV5-5 with TRBJ2-5; 7 positions agree with TRBD1. Germline lookup yields CDR1 SGHKS and CDR2 YYEKEE (reference sequence). After removal of 1 base from V and 7 bases from J, the junction contained 7 bases not matched to a gene. The CDR3 contains 14 residues. CDR3 DNA sequence: TGTGCCAGCAGCTTGTTTGAGGGGGCGGTGACCCAGTACTTC. This sequence encodes CASSLFEGAVTQYF.

The V call is TRBV9, the J call TRBJ2-2; D may be TRBD1 (5 bases). This CDR3 comprises 16 residues. Trimming removed 0 bases at V and 4 bases at J, with 13 bases between. Germline CDR1 and CDR2: SGDLS and YYNGEE. This CDR3 is CASSVEGAVSTGELFF. CDR3 bases: TGTGCCAGCAGCGTAGAAGGGGCAGTATCCACCGGGGAGCTGTTTTTT.

About this clone: Within the sample, other DNA sequences also encode this same CDR3. The chain joins TRBV20-1 to TRBJ2-7, with D perhaps matching TRBD1 (6 bases). There are 11 residues in the CDR3. The germline CDR1 and CDR2 sequences are DFQATT and SNEGSKA (reference sequence). The germline V and J ends were trimmed by 3 bases and 3 bases, with 6 bases remaining between them. The CDR3 here is CSARDSYEQYF. In nucleotides, the CDR3 is TGCAGTGCTAGGGACAGCTACGAGCAGTACTTC.

The V and J genes are TRBV18 and TRBJ2-7; no reliable D call. The CDR3 consists of 14 residues. V was shortened by 0 bases and J by 4 bases, with 10 bases between the two germline ends. Germline assignment: CDR1 KGHSH and CDR2 LQKENI. The CDR3 is CASSPPGSLYEQYF. CDR3 DNA sequence: TGTGCCAGCTCACCACCGGGAAGTCTGTACGAGCAGTACTTC.